This T cell receptor (beta chain) was sequenced during a study of OX40 agonist ivuxolimab in advanced cancers. At the level of the study: Ivuxolimab was delivered to patients intravenously every 2 weeks at doses spanning 0.01 to 10 mg/kg. The dose-escalation cohort was roughly 84% male, with a mean age of 60 years, ranging about 23 to 90. Study conclusions and caveats: Normalized T-cell clonal expansion was also low in some nonresponders. Partial responders receiving 0.1-3.0 mg/kg showed among the lowest clonal expansion.

The CDR3 spans 13 residues. Trimming removed 5 bases from V and 2 bases from J, with 7 bases in between. Germline-derived CDR1 and CDR2 are MNHEY and SVGAGI. Clones were read by immunoSEQ multiplex PCR, and TCRdb kept only the in-frame ones, dropping some. The sample lists about 40,000 clones, 70% to 90% occurring once. Note on this clone: The antigen is undetermined.

The genes are TRBV6-5 and TRBJ1-5; D remains unclear. Material: CD4+ or CD8+ T cells sorted from blood, obtained in a trial of the OX40 agonist ivuxolimab. The TCR sequence derives from an adult with an advanced solid tumor such as melanoma, head and neck, liver or kidney cancer. As DNA, the CDR3 is TGTGCCAGCAGTGAGTTAGGCAATCAGCCCCAGCATTTT. Protein sequence: CASSELGNQPQHF.